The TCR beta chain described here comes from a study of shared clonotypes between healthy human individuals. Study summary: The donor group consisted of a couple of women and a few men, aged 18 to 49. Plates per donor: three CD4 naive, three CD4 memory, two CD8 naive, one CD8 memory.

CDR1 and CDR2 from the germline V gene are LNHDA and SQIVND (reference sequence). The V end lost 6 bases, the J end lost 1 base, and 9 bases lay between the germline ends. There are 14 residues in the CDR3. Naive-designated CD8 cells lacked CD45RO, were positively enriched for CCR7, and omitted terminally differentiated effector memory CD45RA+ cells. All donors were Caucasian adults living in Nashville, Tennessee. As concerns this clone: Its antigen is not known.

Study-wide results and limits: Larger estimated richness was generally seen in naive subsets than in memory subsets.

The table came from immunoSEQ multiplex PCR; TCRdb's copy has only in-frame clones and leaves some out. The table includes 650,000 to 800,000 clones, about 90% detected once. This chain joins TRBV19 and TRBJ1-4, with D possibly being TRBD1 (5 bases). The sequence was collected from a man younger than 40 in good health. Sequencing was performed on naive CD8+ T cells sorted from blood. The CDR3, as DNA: TGTGCCAGTAGAGGCGGACAAACTAATGAAAAACTGTTTTTT. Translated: CASRGGQTNEKLFF. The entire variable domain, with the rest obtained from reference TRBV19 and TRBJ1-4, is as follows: DGGITQSPKYLFRKEGQNVTLSCEQNLNHDAMYWYRQDPGQGLRLIYYSQIVNDFQKGDIAEGYSVSREKKESFPLTVTSAQKNPTAFYLCASRGGQTNEKLFFGSGTQLSVL.